These 30 T cell receptor beta chains were all obtained from the same sample, sequenced in a study of T cells in women clearing cervical HPV infection. TCRdb's table, derived via immunoSEQ multiplex PCR, lists solely in-frame clones and lacks some. Its listing shows tens of thousands of clones. The sample comprised blood buffy coat. The receptors stem from a woman between 18 and 70 years old with a cervical HPV16 infection that either progressed to CIN3+ or cleared (not recorded which).

On this clone: The CDR3 end is not reached by the read, which stops 3 residues before it; the germline J gene fills it in. Distinct nucleotide sequences in the sample also encode this CDR3. This chain links TRBV5-1 with TRBJ1-2, with 7 bases that match TRBD1. Germline lookup yields CDR1 SGHRS and CDR2 YFSETQ. The V and J ends lost 1 base and 2 bases, in that order; junction bases with no gene match: 5. This CDR3 region has 15 residues. CDR3 DNA (partial): TGCGCCAGCAGCTTGAGCGGCAGGGGGAACTATGGC. Protein product: CASSLSGRGNYG. The CDR3 reads in full as CASSLSGRGNYGYTF.

As concerns this clone: Its ends do not fully match the called genes, so a read error is possible. The read terminates 3 residues ahead of where the CDR3 ends, so the germline J gene completes it. The chain joins TRBV4-2 to TRBJ2-3; 8 bases align to TRBD2. The CDR3 is made up of 17 amino acids. Germline V lookup: CDR1 LGHNA, CDR2 YNFKEQ. CDR3 residues: CASSQDSPGGLKDTQYF. The DNA read from the CDR3 is TGCGCCAGCAGCCAAGATAGTCCGGGGGGGTTGAAAGATACG.

About this clone itself: The read ends 3 residues early relative to the CDR3; the germline J gene fills the gap. This chain joins TRBV6-1 and TRBJ2-5; perhaps TRBD1 as D (6 bases). This CDR3 contains 15 residues. The V gene's germline CDR1 is MNHNS and CDR2 SASEGT. Trimming pared 3 bases from V and 3 bases from J, leaving 14 bases between. CDR3: CASSEDDRRKETQYF. The covered CDR3 bases are TGTGCCAGCAGTGAGGATGACAGGCGCAAAGAGACC.

In regard to this clone: The DNA ends 3 residues before the CDR3 does, and the rest of the CDR3 is filled in from the germline J gene. The rearrangement uses TRBV19 and TRBJ1-1, with D possibly matching TRBD1 (6 bases). V was cut by 0 bases and J by 1 base, with 12 bases left in between. CDR1 LNHDA and CDR2 SQIVND come from the germline V gene (reference sequence). This CDR3 is 16 amino acids long. CDR3 region: CASSIDWGRGNTEAFF. Partial CDR3 DNA: TGTGCCAGTAGTATAGATTGGGGCAGGGGGAACACTGAA.

Worth noting for this clone: The read ends 3 residues early relative to the CDR3; the germline J gene fills the gap. This chain joins TRBV18 and TRBJ1-2; TRBD1 aligns across 8 bases. CDR1 is KGHSH and CDR2 is LQKENI in the germline V gene. The CDR3 loop spans 16 amino acids. CDR3 loop: CASSPPRPGQGDDYTF. Incomplete CDR3 DNA: TGTGCCAGCTCACCGCCTCGCCCCGGACAGGGCGATGAC.

CDR3 protein: CASSFGGGQDEKLFF. CDR3 bases read: TGTGCCAGCAGCTTCGGGGGGGGCCAGGATGAAAAA. The chain links TRBV7-9 to TRBJ1-4; maybe TRBD1 (6 bases). The read comes to an end 3 residues before the CDR3 does, leaving the germline J gene to fill in the end. The V gene's germline CDR1 is SEHNR and CDR2 FQNEAQ (reference sequence). Trimming pared 3 bases from V and 6 bases from J, leaving 14 bases between. The CDR3 spans 15 residues.

In regard to this clone: The DNA ends 3 residues before the CDR3 does, and the rest of the CDR3 is filled in from the germline J gene. Other nucleotide sequences in the sample specify the same CDR3. The chain recombines TRBV20-1 with TRBJ1-5; tentatively, D is TRBD1 (6 bases). There are 15 residues in the CDR3. The V end lost 3 bases, the J end lost 1 base, and 13 bases lay between the germline ends. Germline values: CDR1 DFQATT, CDR2 SNEGSKA (reference sequence). CDR3 amino acids: CSARTGMFSNQPQHF. The sequenced part of the CDR3 DNA is TGCAGTGCTAGGACAGGAATGTTCAGCAATCAGCCC.

As concerns this clone: A read error may produce the germline difference seen at one junction end. The read finishes 3 residues shy of the CDR3 end, and the germline J gene is used to complete it. The chain couples TRBV4-2 to TRBJ2-4, with D possibly being TRBD1 (5 bases). Germline CDR1 and CDR2: LGHNA and YNFKEQ. The CDR3 runs 16 residues. This CDR3 reads CASSPSRAMGKNIQYF. CDR3 bases read: TGCGCCAGCAGCCCCAGCAGGGCCATGGGGAAAAACATT.

By frequency, this clone is medium-sized (0.01 to 0.1%). Read sequence stops 3 residues before the CDR3 end, and the germline J gene provides the missing end. This chain uses TRBV7-2 with TRBJ2-5; D is undetermined. Trimming removed 7 bases from V and 4 bases from J, with 13 bases in between. The CDR3 loop spans 13 amino acids. CDR1 is SGHTA and CDR2 is FQGNSA in the germline V gene. The sequenced CDR3 bases are TGTGCCAGCACCTCACAACAGAGAGAGACC. Protein sequence: CASTSQQRET. The full CDR3 reads CASTSQQRETQYF.

A note on this clone: The DNA ends 3 residues before the CDR3 does, and the rest of the CDR3 is filled in from the germline J gene. The chain couples TRBV6-1 to TRBJ2-3; the match to TRBD1 covers 7 bases. Germline CDR1 and CDR2: MNHNS and SASEGT. The CDR3 runs 15 residues. The part of the CDR3 DNA that was read is TGTGCCAGCAGTGAGATGGGACAGACTAATCAGCCG. This codes for CASSEMGQTNQP. The CDR3 reads in full as CASSEMGQTNQPQYF.

Remarks on this clone: Coverage ceases 3 residues before the CDR3 finishes, and the germline J gene fills in the end. The rearrangement joins TRBV30 to TRBJ2-3; 12 nucleotides line up with TRBD1. The CDR3 sequence is 14 residues long. CDR1 and CDR2 (germline): GTSNPN, SVGIG (reference sequence). V lost 7 bases to trimming and J lost 4 bases; unmatched junction nucleotides: 6. CDR3 DNA, as far as it was read: TGTGCCTCAACCGGGACAGGGGGCTCAGATACG. It codes for CASTGTGGSDT. The CDR3, in full, reads CASTGTGGSDTQYF.

To note about this clone: The read comes to an end 3 residues before the CDR3 does, leaving the germline J gene to fill in the end. The gene calls are TRBV6-2 or TRBV6-3 and TRBJ2-7; 10 positions agree with TRBD1. From germline, CDR1 is MNHEY and CDR2 SVGEGT. This CDR3 spans 14 amino acids. With 2 bases clipped from V and 4 bases from J, the junction kept 2 bases outside the gene matches. The part of the CDR3 DNA that was read is TGTGCCAGCAGTTACCCGGGACAGGGGTACGAG. Translating it yields CASSYPGQGYE. The full CDR3 sequence reads CASSYPGQGYEQYF.

As concerns this clone: The CDR3 extends 3 residues past the end of the read, so its final part is completed from the germline J gene. V is TRBV6-2 or TRBV6-3 and J is TRBJ2-2; D may be TRBD1 (6 bases). The CDR3 sequence is 14 residues long. The germline V gene encodes CDR1 MNHEY and CDR2 SVGEGT. V lost 6 bases and J 4 bases, leaving 12 bases between the germline ends. The DNA read from the CDR3 is TGTGCCAGCAGCCGTGGACAGACCACCGGGGAG. It is translated as CASSRGQTTGE. The full CDR3 reads CASSRGQTTGELFF.

On this clone itself: From the germline J gene comes the end of the CDR3, since the read stops 3 residues before it. The genes are TRBV7-2 and TRBJ2-5; maybe TRBD2 (6 bases). Germline CDR1 is SGHTA and CDR2 is FQGNSA. With 4 bases removed from V and 4 bases from J, the gap between germline ends came to 16 bases. This CDR3 is built from 15 residues. CDR3 DNA (partial): TGTGCCAGCAGCTCGGACGGAGGGGCCCGAGAGACC. Its translation is CASSSDGGARET. From start to end, the CDR3 is CASSSDGGARETQYF.

As concerns this clone: The missing CDR3 end, 3 residues past where the read stops, is filled in from the germline J gene. The gene calls are TRBV18 and TRBJ1-3; no definite D call. CDR3 length: 15 residues. Germline CDR1 and CDR2: KGHSH and LQKENI. The V gene lost 2 bases and the J gene lost 0 bases, with 8 bases spanning the gap. This CDR3 is CASSPEAFSGNTIYF. The CDR3 bases that were read are TGTGCCAGCTCACCAGAGGCCTTCTCTGGAAACACC. The whole variable domain, remainder taken from reference TRBV18 and TRBJ1-3, is NAGVMQNPRHLVRRRGQEARLRCSPMKGHSHVYWYRQLPEEGLKFMVYLQKENIIDESGMPKERFSAEFPKEGPSILRIQQVVRGDSAAYFCASSPEAFSGNTIYFGEGSWLTVV.

In the case of this clone: The CDR3 end is not reached by the read, which stops 3 residues before it; the germline J gene fills it in. V and J are TRBV20-1 and TRBJ2-3; 9 bases match TRBD2. Germline-derived CDR1 and CDR2 are DFQATT and SNEGSKA (reference sequence). The CDR3 spans 16 residues. CDR3 DNA, as far as it was read: TGCAGTGCTAGAGACCTAGGACTAGCGAGGTTAGAGACG. The encoded protein is CSARDLGLARLET. The entire CDR3 protein reads CSARDLGLARLETQYF.

To note about this clone: At one boundary the junction diverges from the germline segment, which might be a read error. The missing CDR3 end, 3 residues past where the read stops, is filled in from the germline J gene. The rearrangement uses TRBV4-2 and TRBJ2-2; 9 bases are a match to TRBD1. The CDR3 length is 15 residues. Germline assignment: CDR1 LGHNA and CDR2 YNFKEQ. The part of the CDR3 DNA that was read is TGCGCCAGCAGCCACCCGGGACAGGGCACCGGGGAG. Its translation is CASSHPGQGTGE. The complete CDR3 sequence is CASSHPGQGTGELFF.

Worth noting for this clone: The observed sequence ends 3 residues before the CDR3 terminus, with the missing tail filled in from the germline J gene. The chain carries TRBV19 and TRBJ2-3; unclear D gene. CDR3 length equals 15 residues. The V end lost 8 bases, the J end lost 4 bases, and 19 bases lay between the germline ends. Germline CDR1 LNHDA, CDR2 SQIVND (reference sequence). CDR3 DNA, as far as it was read: TGTGCCAGTTCCAAAAAGGGTGGTTCTGCAGATACG. Translated: CASSKKGGSADT. The whole CDR3 protein reads CASSKKGGSADTQYF.

Concerning this clone itself: Read data end 3 residues before the CDR3 end; the end is taken from the germline J gene. The chain links TRBV7-2 to TRBJ2-3; TRBD1 agrees at 7 bases. Germline V CDR1 and CDR2: SGHTA, FQGNSA. CDR3 length: 14 residues. The CDR3 is CASTQKGGEETQYF. The DNA read from the CDR3 is TGTGCCAGCACCCAAAAAGGGGGCGAAGAGACG.

Incomplete CDR3 DNA: TGTGCCAGCAGTGAAACCCGGGACAGGGGCCTGGGGCCC. Protein sequence: CASSETRDRGLGP. The whole CDR3 sequence is CASSETRDRGLGPQHF. The genes are TRBV2 and TRBJ1-5; 10 positions match TRBD1. The read stops 3 residues short of the end of the CDR3; the missing end is completed from the germline J gene. The CDR3 loop spans 16 amino acids. Germline V gene data show CDR1 as SNHLY and CDR2 as FYNNEI. Trimming took 2 bases from V and 9 from J; bases not matched to a gene: 10.

With respect to this clone: The missing CDR3 end, 3 residues past where the read stops, is filled in from the germline J gene. This chain uses TRBV6-1 with TRBJ2-7, with D perhaps matching TRBD1 (6 bases). This CDR3 is built from 16 residues. The germline gives CDR1 MNHNS, CDR2 SASEGT. The ends were cut back, 4 bases at V and 3 bases at J, with 19 bases in the middle. The chain's CDR3 is CASSGPRQVTHYEQYF. Incomplete CDR3 DNA: TGTGCCAGCAGTGGACCCCGACAGGTAACTCACTACGAG.

This CDR3 reads CASSERGLFSGANVLFF. The CDR3 bases that were read are TGTGCCAGCAGTGAGAGGGGGTTATTCTCTGGGGCCAACGTG. The rearrangement links TRBV2 to TRBJ2-2; TRBD1 is a possible D gene (6 bases). The read falls 3 residues short of the CDR3 end, and the missing part is taken from the germline J gene. The germline V gene encodes CDR1 SNHLY and CDR2 FYNNEI. The CDR3 runs to 17 residues.

This clone is called medium-sized (0.01 to 0.1%) based on its frequency. With the read ending 3 residues before the CDR3 end, the germline J gene is used to fill in that end. J is TRBJ2-3 and V is TRBV6-2 or TRBV6-3; TRBD2 might be the D (5 bases). Trimming removed 5 bases from V and 0 bases from J, with 9 bases in between. The CDR3 sequence is 14 residues long. Germline V gene sequence: CDR1 MNHEY, CDR2 SVGEGT. The DNA read from the CDR3 is TGTGCCAGCAGTCCCACGGGGAGCACAGATACG. This translates into CASSPTGSTDT. From start to end, the CDR3 is CASSPTGSTDTQYF.

Notes on this clone: The CDR3 end lies 3 residues beyond the end of the read and is filled in from the germline J gene. The chain recombines TRBV7-9 with TRBJ2-2; D ambiguous. The CDR3 is made up of 15 amino acids. The V and J ends lost 5 bases and 2 bases respectively, with 12 bases between them. Germline values: CDR1 SEHNR, CDR2 FQNEAQ (reference sequence). CDR3 amino acids: CASSPLPSNTGELFF. The CDR3 DNA, read in part, is TGTGCCAGCAGCCCCCTGCCCAGTAACACCGGGGAG.

On this clone: The germline gene is not matched at one end of the junction; a read error may be the cause. Other DNA sequences from this sample encode an identical CDR3 as well. This CDR3 is CASSSPTERGNTIYF. The covered CDR3 bases are TGTGCCAGCAGCTCTCCAACTGAACGGGGGAACACG. The V and J genes are TRBV5-6 and TRBJ1-3; D possibly corresponds to TRBD1 (5 bases). Read data end 3 residues before the CDR3 end; the end is taken from the germline J gene. The CDR3 totals 15 residues. The germline CDR1 and CDR2 sequences are SGHDT and YYEEEE.

This clone registers medium-sized by frequency. The observed sequence ends 3 residues before the CDR3 terminus, with the missing tail filled in from the germline J gene. The chain recombines TRBV14 with TRBJ1-2; D ambiguous. The germline V gene has CDR1 SGHDN and CDR2 FVKESK. The length of the CDR3 is 13 residues. CDR3: CASSQVRNYDYTF. The part of the CDR3 DNA that was read is TGTGCCAGCAGCCAAGTAAGAAACTACGAC.

Details on this clone: The CDR3 is cut off 3 residues early in the read; its end comes from the germline J gene. The gene calls are TRBV30 and TRBJ1-1, with D unclear. This CDR3 contains 15 residues. The germline V gene encodes CDR1 GTSNPN and CDR2 SVGIG (reference sequence). The part of the CDR3 DNA that was read is TGTGCCTGGACCCCACACGGGTACTCTTCTCGGGAA. This gives the protein CAWTPHGYSSRE. The whole CDR3 protein is CAWTPHGYSSREAFF.

Note on this clone: Sequencing ends 3 residues short of the CDR3 end; the germline J gene provides the rest. The chain recombines TRBV18 with TRBJ2-2; TRBD1 might be the D (6 bases). The CDR3 runs 15 residues. In germline, CDR1 is KGHSH, CDR2 LQKENI. The chain's CDR3 is CASSPRAGVNEKLFF. The DNA read from the CDR3 is TGTGCCAGCTCACCACGGGCAGGGGTTAATGAAAAG. The whole variable domain, filled in from reference TRBV18 and TRBJ2-2, reads NAGVMQNPRHLVRRRGQEARLRCSPMKGHSHVYWYRQLPEEGLKFMVYLQKENIIDESGMPKERFSAEFPKEGPSILRIQQVVRGDSAAYFCASSPRAGVNEKLFFGEGSRLTVL.

Partial CDR3 DNA: TGTGCCAGCAGTTTAGGAGGGTCTGGAAACACC. This sequence encodes CASSLGGSGNT. The whole CDR3 reads CASSLGGSGNTIYF. The rearrangement links TRBV12-3 or TRBV12-4 to TRBJ1-3; no clear D gene. The read is 3 residues too short to cover the CDR3 end, so that end is filled in from the germline J gene. The CDR3 has 14 residues. Between the trimmed V and J ends, which lost 1 base and 1 base, there was a span of 5 bases.

A note on this clone: The missing CDR3 end, 3 residues past where the read stops, is filled in from the germline J gene. The V and J genes are TRBV5-3 and TRBJ2-3; D possibly corresponds to TRBD1 (8 bases). TRBV5-3 is assigned to the ORF class and has an uncertain function. The CDR3 covers 17 residues. CDR3 amino acids: CARSLVRGRGRAQPQYF. The covered CDR3 bases are TGTGCCAGAAGCTTGGTCAGGGGGCGGGGGAGGGCTCAGCCG.